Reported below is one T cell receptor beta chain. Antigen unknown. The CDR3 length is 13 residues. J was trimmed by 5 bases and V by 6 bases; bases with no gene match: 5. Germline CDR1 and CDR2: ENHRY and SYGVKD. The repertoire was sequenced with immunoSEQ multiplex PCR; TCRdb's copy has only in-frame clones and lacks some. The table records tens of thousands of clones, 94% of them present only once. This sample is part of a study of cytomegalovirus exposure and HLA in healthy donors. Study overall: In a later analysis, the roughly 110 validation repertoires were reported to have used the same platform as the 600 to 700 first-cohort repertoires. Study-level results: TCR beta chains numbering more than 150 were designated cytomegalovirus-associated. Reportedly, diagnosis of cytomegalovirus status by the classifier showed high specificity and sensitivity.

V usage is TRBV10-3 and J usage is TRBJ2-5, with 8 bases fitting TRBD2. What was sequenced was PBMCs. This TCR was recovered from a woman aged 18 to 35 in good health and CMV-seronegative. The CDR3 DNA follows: TGTGCCATCAGGTCGGGGGGGCAGGAGACCCAGTACTTC. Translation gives CAIRSGGQETQYF.